These T cell receptor beta chains were read from a single sample in a study of PD-L1 blockade in urothelial cancer. Some clones are missing from TCRdb's copy, which holds only in-frame ones; the method was immunoSEQ multiplex PCR. The table has about 130,000 clones, 84% seen once; the top ten hold under 3.5%. The material sequenced was PBMCs, taken around atezolizumab (anti-PD-L1) treatment. The source is a man over 45 with urothelial cancer. The CDR3 runs from the conserved cysteine through the conserved F or W. Each record gives: CDR3 length, J gene, D gene, clone size, V gene, CDR3 protein, CDR3 DNA. D genes are given only for firm matches. Not every row has a clone size; where given, it reads once, few, many or a size class.

length: 13
J: TRBJ2-1
D: .
size: .
V: TRBV29-1
CDR3: CSVDGQIYNEQFF
DNA: TGCAGCGTGGATGGACAAATTTACAATGAGCAGTTCTTC

length: 15
J: TRBJ2-2
D: .
size: once
V: TRBV19
CDR3: CASSRWDGGTGELFF
DNA: TGTGCCAGTAGTAGGTGGGACGGAGGGACCGGGGAGCTGTTTTTT

length: 14
J: TRBJ2-7
D: TRBD1
size: .
V: TRBV19
CDR3: CASSRSGQQYEQYF
DNA: TGTGCCAGTAGTCGGTCGGGACAGCAATACGAGCAGTACTTC

length: 16
J: TRBJ2-3
D: TRBD1
size: .
V: TRBV6-1
CDR3: CASSGTWGQGTDTQYF
DNA: TGTGCCAGCAGTGGAACTTGGGGACAGGGCACAGATACGCAGTATTTT

length: 13
J: TRBJ2-7
D: .
size: .
V: TRBV2
CDR3: CASNEIFLSEQYF
DNA: TGTGCCAGCAACGAGATATTCTTAAGCGAGCAGTACTTC

length: 16
J: TRBJ2-2
D: TRBD1
size: .
V: TRBV28
CDR3: CASSFHGTGYTGELFF
DNA: TGTGCCAGCAGTTTTCACGGGACAGGGTATACCGGGGAGCTGTTTTTT

length: 17
J: TRBJ2-2
D: .
size: few
V: TRBV5-5
CDR3: CASSLLMSGLTTGELFF
DNA: TGTGCCAGCAGCTTGTTGATGTCGGGACTCACAACCGGGGAGCTGTTTTTT

length: 13
J: TRBJ2-2
D: .
size: few
V: TRBV6-1
CDR3: CASTDINTGELFF
DNA: TGTGCCAGCACAGACATAAACACCGGGGAGCTGTTTTTT

length: 12
J: TRBJ2-1
D: TRBD2
size: .
V: TRBV28
CDR3: CAIAGAVNEQFF
DNA: TGTGCCATAGCGGGAGCTGTAAATGAGCAGTTCTTC

length: 14
J: TRBJ1-5
D: TRBD1
size: .
V: TRBV7-9
CDR3: CASSPGTGYQPQHF
DNA: TGTGCCAGCAGCCCGGGGACAGGATATCAGCCCCAGCATTTT

length: 17
J: TRBJ2-1
D: .
size: .
V: TRBV5-1
CDR3: CASSARKTDTGNNEQFF
DNA: TGCGCCAGCAGCGCGAGGAAGACTGATACCGGGAACAATGAGCAGTTCTTC

length: 12
J: TRBJ2-7
D: .
size: .
V: TRBV30
CDR3: CAYRDTAYEQYF
DNA: TGTGCCTACCGGGACACAGCCTACGAGCAGTACTTC

length: 17
J: TRBJ1-4
D: TRBD1
size: .
V: TRBV19
CDR3: CASRGPGQGATNEKLFF
DNA: TGTGCCAGTAGGGGCCCGGGACAGGGGGCAACTAATGAAAAACTGTTTTTT

length: 17
J: TRBJ2-1
D: .
size: .
V: TRBV7-2
CDR3: CASSLYLAISSYNEQFF
DNA: TGTGCCAGCAGCTTATACCTAGCGATTAGCTCCTACAATGAGCAGTTCTTC

length: 17
J: TRBJ2-1
D: .
size: .
V: TRBV10-3
CDR3: CAISELQGIGGDNEQFF
DNA: TGTGCCATCAGTGAGCTTCAGGGTATCGGCGGGGATAATGAGCAGTTCTTC

length: 14
J: TRBJ2-5
D: TRBD2
size: .
V: TRBV28
CDR3: CASSGGGGAETQYF
DNA: TGTGCCAGCAGTGGGGGGGGAGGGGCAGAGACCCAGTACTTC

length: 15
J: TRBJ1-1
D: .
size: .
V: TRBV7-2
CDR3: CASTLQAGVRTEAFF
DNA: TGTGCCAGCACCCTACAGGCTGGAGTCCGCACTGAAGCTTTCTTT

length: 16
J: TRBJ2-1
D: TRBD2
size: .
V: TRBV9
CDR3: CASSVGGRGSYNEQFF
DNA: TGTGCCAGCAGCGTAGGTGGGAGGGGCTCCTACAATGAGCAGTTCTTC

length: 13
J: TRBJ2-7
D: .
size: .
V: TRBV6-1
CDR3: CASSAWGPDEQYF
DNA: TGTGCCAGCAGTGCGTGGGGGCCGGACGAGCAGTACTTC

length: 14
J: TRBJ1-4
D: TRBD1
size: .
V: TRBV7-9
CDR3: CASRRTGWNEKLFF
DNA: TGTGCCAGCAGGCGGACAGGGTGGAATGAAAAACTGTTTTTT

length: 15
J: TRBJ2-3
D: .
size: .
V: TRBV15
CDR3: CATSRGGQTGDTQYF
DNA: TGTGCCACCAGCAGAGGCGGACAGACGGGAGATACGCAGTATTTT

length: 17
J: TRBJ2-7
D: .
size: .
V: TRBV21-1
CDR3: CASSRDRGPPNAYEQYF
DNA: TGTGCCAGCAGTAGGGACAGGGGGCCACCCAACGCCTACGAGCAGTACTTC

length: 15
J: TRBJ2-7
D: TRBD1
size: .
V: TRBV6-1
CDR3: CASISGTGGSYEQYF
DNA: TGTGCCAGCATTTCCGGGACAGGGGGCTCCTACGAGCAGTACTTC

length: 15
J: TRBJ2-1
D: TRBD2
size: .
V: TRBV19
CDR3: CASWTSGSSYNEQFF
DNA: TGTGCCAGTTGGACTAGCGGGAGCTCCTACAATGAGCAGTTCTTC

length: 13
J: TRBJ2-3
D: .
size: once
V: TRBV21-1
CDR3: CASSLYGNGTQYF
DNA: TGTGCCAGCAGCCTCTACGGGAATGGTACGCAGTATTTT

length: 17
J: TRBJ2-7
D: TRBD2
size: .
V: TRBV18
CDR3: CASSPPGLAGNSYEQYF
DNA: TGTGCCAGCTCACCCCCGGGACTAGCGGGGAACTCCTACGAGCAGTACTTC

length: 15
J: TRBJ2-7
D: TRBD1
size: .
V: TRBV6-5
CDR3: CASSYGQGVAYEQYF
DNA: TGTGCCAGCAGTTACGGCCAGGGGGTCGCCTACGAGCAGTACTTC

length: 15
J: TRBJ1-3
D: .
size: .
V: TRBV5-6
CDR3: CASSSGGISGNTIYF
DNA: TGTGCCAGCAGCTCTGGCGGGATCTCTGGAAACACCATATATTTT

length: 17
J: TRBJ2-2
D: TRBD1
size: .
V: TRBV5-1
CDR3: CASSPIKGQGATGELFF
DNA: TGCGCCAGCAGCCCGATTAAAGGACAGGGGGCGACGGGGGAGCTGTTTTTT

length: 16
J: TRBJ2-2
D: TRBD2
size: .
V: TRBV9
CDR3: CASSVGTSGAAGELFF
DNA: TGTGCCAGCAGCGTGGGGACTAGCGGGGCCGCCGGGGAGCTGTTTTTT

length: 13
J: TRBJ1-6
D: .
size: .
V: TRBV5-1
CDR3: CASQEDSNSPLHF
DNA: TGCGCCAGCCAGGAGGACAGTAATTCACCCCTCCACTTT

length: 14
J: TRBJ1-2
D: .
size: few
V: TRBV5-1
CDR3: CASSLLTAEYGYTF
DNA: TGCGCCAGCAGCTTGCTAACCGCTGAATATGGCTACACCTTC